The 13 T cell receptor beta chains given below trace back to one sample, sequenced in a study of blood T cells in healthy people across ages. Then a second PCR, running about 6 to 11 cycles, was carried out with a sample-barcoded 5' primer and a J-beta primer mix. TCRdb independently ran MiXCR on the 5' RACE reads; one entry per CDR3 protein. The sample records about 1.4 million distinct CDR3 sequences, approximately 59% being singletons. Material for sequencing was blood. The receptor set was obtained from a young man in good health.

This sequence joins TRBV12-3 or TRBV12-4 and TRBJ2-3; 9 bases fit TRBD2. The V gene end was trimmed by 1 base and the J gene end by 4 bases; junction bases not matched to a gene: 6. CDR3 length: 16 residues. The CDR3 coding sequence is TGTGCCAGCAGTTTAGGGCTAGCGGGAAGTCCAGATACGCAGTATTTT. Its translation is CASSLGLAGSPDTQYF.

This chain uses TRBV6-2 or TRBV6-3 with TRBJ1-1, with D perhaps TRBD1 (6 bases). V was clipped by 0 bases and J by 1 base, with 12 bases between them. The CDR3 is made up of 16 amino acids. In germline, CDR1 is MNHEY, CDR2 SVGEGT. Here the CDR3 reads CASSYSGLTGNTEAFF. The CDR3, as DNA: TGTGCCAGCAGTTACTCCGGATTGACAGGGAACACTGAAGCTTTCTTT.

This chain connects TRBV27 to TRBJ2-1; D could derive from TRBD1 or TRBD2 (5 bases each). The V gene's germline CDR1 is MNHEY and CDR2 SMNVEV (reference sequence). V was pared by 5 bases and J by 7 bases, with 27 bases between. This CDR3 region has 18 residues. CDR3: CASSPSPPGHGGRNEQFF. As DNA, the CDR3 is TGTGCCAGCAGTCCATCTCCCCCAGGACACGGCGGGCGAAATGAGCAGTTCTTC.

This sequence joins TRBV20-1 and TRBJ2-7; TRBD2 matches at 8 bases. The CDR3 runs 15 residues. V shed 2 bases, J shed 7 bases, and the junction held 13 bases outside the gene matches. The germline V gene has CDR1 DFQATT and CDR2 SNEGSKA (reference sequence). In DNA form, the CDR3 reads TGCAGTGCTAGAATAGCGGGAAAGAACTTCAATGAGCAGTACTTC. This encodes CSARIAGKNFNEQYF.

The chain links TRBV6-2 or TRBV6-3 to TRBJ2-7; maybe TRBD2 (5 bases). V shed 9 bases and J shed 0 bases, with 27 bases lying between them. From germline, CDR1 is MNHEY and CDR2 SVGEGT. The CDR3 extends over 18 amino acids. In nucleotides, the CDR3 is TGTGCCAGTACTCGTTCATCGAGGGTTACTTCCCTCTCCTACGAGCAGTACTTC. Translated: CASTRSSRVTSLSYEQYF.

The V and J genes are TRBV29-1 and TRBJ2-1; 10 bases fit TRBD2. CDR1 is SQVTM, CDR2 ANQGSEA, per germline. CDR3 length: 13 amino acids. The V and J ends lost 6 bases and 9 bases, in that order; junction bases with no gene match: 8. The CDR3: CSVSSGRGGEQFF. The DNA for the CDR3 is TGCAGCGTGTCTAGCGGGAGAGGAGGTGAGCAGTTCTTC.

The chain couples TRBV12-3 or TRBV12-4 to TRBJ1-1, with D unresolved. With 2 bases removed from V and 1 base from J, the gap between germline ends came to 8 bases. CDR3 size: 14 residues. This CDR3 is CASSLSKQNTEAFF. The CDR3 DNA is TGTGCCAGCAGTTTATCTAAACAGAACACTGAAGCTTTCTTT.

The chain employs TRBV4-3 and TRBJ2-7; possibly TRBD1 or TRBD2 for D (5 bases each). The CDR3 sequence is 15 residues long. The germline V and J ends were trimmed by 5 bases and 0 bases, with 14 bases remaining between them. Germline V CDR1 and CDR2: LGHNA, YSLEER. CDR3 protein: CASSYGTVNSYEQYF. The CDR3 bases are TGCGCCAGCAGCTACGGGACGGTGAACTCCTACGAGCAGTACTTC.

The chain joins TRBV12-3 or TRBV12-4 to TRBJ1-1, with 8 bases lining up with TRBD1. With 5 bases clipped from V and 5 bases from J, the junction kept 7 bases outside the gene matches. The CDR3 totals 14 residues. The CDR3 protein is CASSPTGDRTEAFF. The CDR3 DNA sequence: TGTGCCAGCAGTCCGACAGGGGATAGGACTGAAGCTTTCTTT.

The chain recombines TRBV6-1 with TRBJ2-7, with 11 bases aligning to TRBD1. J gave up 2 bases and V 4 bases, and 7 bases lay outside the gene matches. Germline V gene lookup returns CDR1 MNHNS and CDR2 SASEGT. The length of the CDR3 is 16 residues. CDR3 nucleotide sequence: TGTGCCAGCAGTGTACCGGGACAGGGGGGAACCTACGAGCAGTACTTC. Translation: CASSVPGQGGTYEQYF.

The chain recombines TRBV20-1 with TRBJ1-2; TRBD1 is a possible D gene (6 bases). Germline V lookup: CDR1 DFQATT, CDR2 SNEGSKA (reference sequence). The CDR3 runs to 14 residues. The V gene lost 2 bases and the J gene lost 8 bases, with 18 bases spanning the gap. In DNA form, the CDR3 reads TGCAGTGCTAGAATCTCGGACGGGGGGCGCGGCTACACCTTC. This encodes CSARISDGGRGYTF.

The gene calls are TRBV11-2 and TRBJ1-1, with D possibly being TRBD1 (6 bases). The CDR3 totals 14 residues. V shed 1 base and J shed 6 bases, with 12 bases lying between them. Germline lookup yields CDR1 SGHAT and CDR2 FQNNGV. The CDR3 DNA is TGTGCCAGCAGCTTAGCGATTGGGGGCGCTGAAGCTTTCTTT. Translating it yields CASSLAIGGAEAFF.

V gene TRBV15 combines with J gene TRBJ2-7; 9 bases are a match to TRBD2. Per germline, CDR1 LNHNV and CDR2 YYDKDF (reference sequence). There are 16 residues in the CDR3. V lost 5 bases and J lost 3; bases outside the gene matches: 11. The CDR3 loop is CATSPDVGLAYYEQYF. For the CDR3, the DNA is TGTGCCACCAGCCCAGATGTAGGACTAGCGTACTACGAGCAGTACTTC. The full variable domain, rest sourced from reference TRBV15 and TRBJ2-7, is DAMVIQNPRYQVTQFGKPVTLSCSQTLNHNVMYWYQQKSSQAPKLLFHYYDKDFNNEADTPDNFQSRRPNTSFCFLDIRSPGLGDTAMYLCATSPDVGLAYYEQYFGPGTRLTVT.